This T cell receptor beta chain stems from a study of blood T cells in healthy people across ages. Whole-study results and caveats: With age, beta diversity per million T cells declined roughly linearly, significantly by 30 to 40. Any changes in expanded clonotypes were possibly confounded, as donor CMV status remained unknown.

This CDR3 has 16 amino acids. The V segment lost 5 bases and the J segment 5 bases; nucleotides outside the gene matches: 15. Germline-derived CDR1 and CDR2 are SGHRS and YFSETQ. A J-beta primer mix and a sample-barcoded 5' primer were used in a second PCR of roughly 7 to 12 cycles. TCRdb re-analysed the 5' RACE reads in MiXCR, keeping a single row per CDR3 protein. The data contain 870,000 or so distinct CDR3 sequences, under 30% of them seen just once; the ten biggest clones take up about 18%. Isolated PBMCs totaled at least 7 million in each sample. This clonotype was detected a few times. Antigen unknown.

The sample was blood. The chain carries TRBV5-1 and TRBJ1-1; TRBD1 matches at 7 bases. This TCR derives from an elderly woman in good health. The DNA for the CDR3 is TGCGCCAGCAGGACCTCCGGGACAGCAGGTAGAACTGAAGCTTTCTTT. Encoded protein: CASRTSGTAGRTEAFF.